This T cell receptor (beta chain) was sequenced for a study of blood T cells in healthy people across ages. Findings and caveats of the study: In long-lived donors, naive CD4+ cell counts and diversity exceeded those of aged donors. A roughly linear age-dependent decrease characterized TCR beta diversity per million T cells.

With each sample, at least 6 micrograms of total RNA were extracted. A sample-barcoded 5' primer and a J-beta primer mix were used in a second PCR of roughly 7 to 11 cycles. MiXCR was run by TCRdb on the 5' RACE reads, yielding one entry per CDR3 protein. The top ten hold about 20% of the sample, which has fewer than 900,000 distinct CDR3 sequences, approximately 39% seen once. This clonotype was detected once. Its matching antigen is unknown. The receptor's source is a woman aged 60-75 years in good health. Specimen: blood.

The CDR3 DNA reads as TGCAGCGCTCTACTTATGCAATACTGGGACAGTGGCTCCTACGAGCAGTACTTC. This encodes CSALLMQYWDSGSYEQYF. The V gene is TRBV29-1, the J gene TRBJ2-7; 7 bases map to TRBD1. Germline V gives CDR1 SQVTM, CDR2 ANQGSEA. The CDR3 runs to 18 residues. Germline trimming cut 7 bases from V and 0 bases from J; bases unmatched to any gene: 21.